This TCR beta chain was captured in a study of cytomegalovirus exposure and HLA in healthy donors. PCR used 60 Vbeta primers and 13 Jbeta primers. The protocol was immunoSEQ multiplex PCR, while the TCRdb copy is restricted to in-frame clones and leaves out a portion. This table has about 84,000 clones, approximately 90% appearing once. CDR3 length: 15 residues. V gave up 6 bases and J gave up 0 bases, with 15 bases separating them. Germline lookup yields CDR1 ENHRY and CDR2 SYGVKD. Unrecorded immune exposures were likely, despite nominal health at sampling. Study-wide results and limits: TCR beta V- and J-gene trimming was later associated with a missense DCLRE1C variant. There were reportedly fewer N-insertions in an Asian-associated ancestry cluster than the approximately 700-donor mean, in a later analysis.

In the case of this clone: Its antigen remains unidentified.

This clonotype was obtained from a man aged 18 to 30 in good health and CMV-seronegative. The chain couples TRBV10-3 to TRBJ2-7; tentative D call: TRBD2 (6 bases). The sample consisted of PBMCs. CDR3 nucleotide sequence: TGTGCCATCAGCCGGGACTCCGAACCCTCCTACGAGCAGTACTTC. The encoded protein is CAISRDSEPSYEQYF.